This T cell receptor (beta chain) appears in the sequencing data of a study of T-cell memory formation after mild COVID-19. The wider study: For the most part, TCR clusters were specific to one donor.

Each CDR3 protein is one row after TCRdb ran MiXCR on the 5' RACE reads. The profile shows roughly 610,000 distinct CDR3 sequences, around a sixth of them singletons. Germline V gene lookup returns CDR1 SGHTA and CDR2 FQGNSA. This CDR3 has 16 residues. The V segment lost 5 bases and the J segment 5 bases; nucleotides outside the gene matches: 14. General study findings and limits: Mainly in CM and EM were contracting CD4+ clones; CD8+ were in EMRA. Pre-infection memory contained some responding clones, which suggested that cross-reactive memory had joined.

A word on this clonotype: The target antigen is unknown.

Sequencing used PBMCs or a T cell subset sorted from them (not recorded which). V is TRBV7-2 and J is TRBJ2-5, with 7 bases matching TRBD1. This clonotype originated in an adult woman who had mild COVID-19 (a few samples of this study predate the infection). Cell type and time point are not known. The CDR3: CASSHLVGGQGETQYF. Written as DNA, the CDR3 is TGTGCCAGCAGCCATTTGGTAGGGGGCCAGGGGGAGACCCAGTACTTC.